This T cell receptor beta chain was captured in a study of OX40 agonist ivuxolimab in advanced cancers. About the research overall: Three dose-escalation patients had partial responses: one with hepatocellular carcinoma and two with cutaneous melanoma.

Notes on the study in general: Some nonresponders likewise displayed low normalized T-cell clonal expansion.

Comment on this clone: No antigen is known for it.

Using immunoSEQ multiplex PCR, the repertoire was profiled, and TCRdb retains in-frame clones only, with some absent. In the table there are 55,000 to 65,000 clones, around 86% of which are singletons. Peripheral blood came from all dose cohorts at three timepoints. This clonotype was sampled from an adult with an advanced solid tumor such as melanoma, head and neck, liver or kidney cancer. The sequencing used CD4+ or CD8+ T cells sorted from blood, collected in a trial of the OX40 agonist ivuxolimab.

The CDR3, as DNA: TGTGCCAGCACTCCCGGGGTAACCTACGAGCAGTACTTC. This codes for CASTPGVTYEQYF. The chain links TRBV6-1 to TRBJ2-7; perhaps TRBD2 as D (5 bases). Germline values: CDR1 MNHNS, CDR2 SASEGT. The CDR3 consists of 13 residues. V was trimmed by 7 bases and J by 2 bases, leaving 12 bases between them.